This is a list of T cell receptor beta chains from one sample in a study of cytomegalovirus exposure and HLA in healthy donors. The data were produced by immunoSEQ multiplex PCR, yet TCRdb's version contains in-frame clones alone and is incomplete. Among around 150,000 clones listed, less than 90% were seen once. Sequences were obtained from PBMCs. These TCRs come from a woman aged 18-29 years in good health and CMV-seropositive. CDR3s include the opening cysteine and the closing phenylalanine or tryptophan. D genes are given only for firm matches. A row's size may be missing; if present it is once, few, many or a size class.

TRBJ2-3 TRBV5-1 NA TRBD2 CASSSALAGVRGADTQYF TGCGCCAGCAGCTCAGCACTAGCGGGAGTCCGGGGTGCAGATACGCAGTATTTT
TRBJ2-2 TRBV6-5 NA NA CASTQNRVAGELFF TGTGCCAGCACCCAGAACAGGGTGGCCGGGGAGCTGTTTTTT
TRBJ2-7 TRBV30 NA NA CAWTRGGDSYEQYF TGTGCCTGGACCCGCGGAGGGGACTCCTACGAGCAGTACTTC
TRBJ2-2 TRBV9 NA NA CASSVLAGELFF TGTGCCAGCAGCGTATTAGCCGGGGAGCTGTTTTTT
TRBJ2-3 TRBV9 NA TRBD2 CASSVGSAGVMDTQYF TGTGCCAGCAGCGTAGGGTCTGCGGGAGTCATGGATACGCAGTATTTT
TRBJ2-2 TRBV7-2 NA TRBD2 CASRHLEREGVTGELFF TGTGCCAGCAGACACCTCGAGCGGGAGGGGGTCACCGGGGAGCTGTTTTTT
TRBJ2-1 TRBV23-1 NA TRBD2 CASSQIGRPYNEQFF TGCGCCAGCAGTCAGATCGGGAGGCCCTACAATGAGCAGTTCTTC
TRBJ1-3 TRBV2 NA NA CASSESGYSGNTIYF TGTGCCAGCAGTGAATCAGGGTACTCTGGAAACACCATATATTTT
TRBJ2-7 TRBV15 few TRBD2 CATSRDREVSEQYF TGTGCCACCAGCAGAGACCGGGAGGTATCCGAGCAGTACTTC
TRBJ1-2 TRBV6-1 NA NA CASREGRSYGYTF TGTGCCAGCAGAGAGGGTAGAAGCTATGGCTACACCTTC
TRBJ1-2 TRBV5-1 NA TRBD1 CASSLLGQGAGYTF TGCGCCAGCAGCTTGCTGGGACAGGGGGCTGGCTACACCTTC
TRBJ2-7 TRBV5-1 NA TRBD2 CASSFASGTYEQYF TGCGCCAGCAGCTTTGCTAGCGGGACCTACGAGCAGTACTTC
TRBJ1-1 TRBV28 once NA CASSSWRSNTEAFF TGTGCCAGCAGTTCCTGGAGGTCGAACACTGAAGCTTTCTTT
TRBJ1-2 TRBV9 NA TRBD1 CASSVEPGQVPGYTF TGTGCCAGCAGCGTAGAGCCGGGACAGGTTCCAGGCTACACCTTC
TRBJ2-7 TRBV5-1 NA TRBD2 CASSQGVVAGVYEQYF TGCGCCAGCAGCCAAGGGGTGGTAGCGGGAGTATACGAGCAGTACTTC
TRBJ1-1 TRBV11-2 NA NA CASRSRDGSLGRTEAFF TGTGCCAGCAGATCGCGGGACGGCTCATTGGGAAGGACTGAAGCTTTCTTT
TRBJ1-2 TRBV28 NA NA CASSLQGPDYGYTF TGTGCCAGCAGTTTACAGGGGCCGGACTATGGCTACACCTTC
TRBJ2-1 TRBV15 NA TRBD2 CATSRDLFKREGDEQFF TGTGCCACCAGCAGAGATCTCTTCAAGCGGGAGGGCGATGAGCAGTTCTTC
TRBJ2-1 TRBV13 NA NA CASSTGAYEQFF TGTGCCAGCAGCACAGGAGCTTATGAGCAGTTCTTC
TRBJ2-7 TRBV5-1 NA TRBD2 CASSPGLAGGPGHEQYF TGCGCCAGCAGCCCCGGACTAGCGGGAGGGCCAGGCCACGAGCAGTACTTC
TRBJ1-4 TRBV30 NA TRBD1 CAWSAPGQTQNEKLFF TGTGCCTGGAGCGCCCCGGGACAGACTCAAAATGAAAAACTGTTTTTT
TRBJ2-7 TRBV5-6 NA TRBD2 CASSLRLAGVLSYEQYF TGTGCCAGCAGCTTGCGTCTAGCGGGAGTGCTTTCCTACGAGCAGTACTTC
TRBJ1-2 TRBV30 NA NA CAWSNRPTGKTDTF TGTGCCTGGAGTAACCGGCCGACAGGTAAAACGGACACCTTC
TRBJ1-5 TRBV10-3 NA TRBD1 CAISDDRGNQPQHF TGTGCCATCAGTGACGACAGGGGCAATCAGCCCCAGCATTTT
TRBJ2-3 TRBV9 NA TRBD2 CASSLGLAGGDGTDTQYF TGTGCCAGCAGCCTAGGGCTAGCGGGAGGGGACGGCACAGATACGCAGTATTTT
TRBJ1-5 TRBV2 NA NA CASRGTSRGNSNQPQHF TGTGCCAGCAGGGGGACGTCGAGGGGGAATAGCAATCAGCCCCAGCATTTT
TRBJ2-1 TRBV11-3 NA NA CASSLVTSSNEQFF TGTGCCAGCAGCTTAGTAACTAGCTCCAATGAGCAGTTCTTC
TRBJ2-1 TRBV19 NA TRBD2 CASSAQTSGLLNEQFF TGTGCCAGTAGTGCCCAGACTAGCGGGCTACTCAATGAGCAGTTCTTC
TRBJ2-3 TRBV6-6 NA TRBD1 CASRTTGSTDTQYF TGTGCCAGCCGAACGACAGGGAGCACAGATACGCAGTATTTT
TRBJ2-3 TRBV11-3 NA TRBD2 CASRGGRASGAATDTQYF TGTGCCAGCAGAGGGGGACGGGCTAGCGGGGCGGCGACAGATACGCAGTATTTT
TRBJ2-7 TRBV7-9 NA NA CASSDSGTPSYEQYF TGTGCCAGCAGCGATTCCGGGACTCCCTCCTACGAGCAGTACTTC
TRBJ1-1 TRBV11-3 once NA CASSPARGTEAFF TGTGCCAGCAGCCCCGCCAGGGGCACTGAAGCTTTCTTT
TRBJ2-7 TRBV4-1 NA TRBD1 CASSQTLSGQADYEQYF TGCGCCAGCAGCCAAACCCTCTCGGGACAGGCCGACTACGAGCAGTACTTC
TRBJ1-2 TRBV5-1 NA NA CASSSQTGTYGYTF TGCGCCAGCAGCTCCCAAACAGGCACCTATGGCTACACCTTC
TRBJ2-1 TRBV19 NA TRBD2 CASTAGLAVNEQFF TGTGCCAGTACCGCGGGACTAGCCGTCAATGAGCAGTTCTTC
TRBJ1-4 TRBV7-9 NA NA CASSPPPVSEKLFF TGTGCCAGCAGCCCCCCCCCAGTTTCTGAAAAACTGTTTTTT
TRBJ1-1 TRBV5-1 NA NA CASSLGPGNLDTEAFF TGCGCCAGCAGCTTGGGGCCAGGGAATCTGGACACTGAAGCTTTCTTT
TRBJ2-5 TRBV28 NA TRBD1 CASSLWTGDTTETQYF TGTGCCAGCAGTTTATGGACAGGGGACACGACGGAGACCCAGTACTTC
TRBJ1-2 TRBV11-3 NA NA CASSKTGNYGYTF TGTGCCAGCAGTAAGACGGGGAACTATGGCTACACCTTC
TRBJ2-5 TRBV7-9 NA NA CASSEWGTGQETQYF TGTGCCAGCAGCGAGTGGGGTACAGGACAAGAGACCCAGTACTTC
TRBJ1-1 TRBV15 once TRBD1 CATSRLRQGGTEAFF TGTGCCACCAGCAGACTGAGACAGGGTGGGACTGAAGCTTTCTTT
TRBJ2-7 TRBV28 NA TRBD2 CASSPPWGGIYEQYF TGTGCCAGCAGTCCCCCTTGGGGAGGGATCTACGAGCAGTACTTC
TRBJ2-7 TRBV11-3 NA TRBD1 CASSSGTGFYEQYF TGTGCCAGCAGCTCGGGGACAGGATTCTACGAGCAGTACTTC
TRBJ2-3 TRBV6-5 NA NA CASSYDYRDTDTQYF TGTGCCAGCAGTTACGACTACAGGGACACAGATACGCAGTATTTT
TRBJ2-5 TRBV11-3 once TRBD1 CASSLGQGLETQYF TGTGCCAGCAGCTTAGGACAGGGGTTAGAGACCCAGTACTTC
TRBJ1-4 TRBV6-5 NA TRBD1 CASSKDRVTKKLFF TGTGCCAGCAGTAAGGACAGGGTCACGAAAAAACTGTTTTTT
TRBJ2-7 TRBV4-1 NA TRBD2 CASSPDRTSGTTSYEQYF TGCGCCAGCAGCCCTGATCGGACTAGCGGGACAACATCCTACGAGCAGTACTTC
TRBJ1-2 TRBV19 NA NA CASRSTGDSRHYGYTF TGTGCCAGTAGATCGACGGGGGACTCCCGGCACTATGGCTACACCTTC
TRBJ2-2 TRBV7-2 NA NA CASSLAVGRGRKGTGELFF TGTGCCAGCAGCTTAGCGGTCGGACGGGGAAGAAAAGGGACCGGGGAGCTGTTTTTT
TRBJ1-2 TRBV15 few NA CATSRDSPGHYGYTF TGTGCCACCAGCAGAGATTCGCCAGGGCACTATGGCTACACCTTC
TRBJ2-1 TRBV9 NA TRBD2 CASSVGTRGDEQFF TGTGCCAGCAGCGTTGGGACTAGAGGGGATGAGCAGTTCTTC
TRBJ2-7 TRBV6-5 NA TRBD2 CASSYDGGSYEQYF TGTGCCAGCAGTTACGATGGCGGGAGTTACGAGCAGTACTTC
TRBJ1-1 TRBV30 few NA CAWSVPGLSTEAFF TGTGCCTGGAGTGTACCGGGTTTGAGCACTGAAGCTTTCTTT
TRBJ1-1 TRBV7-3 NA TRBD1 CASSSGQGVAFF TGTGCCAGCAGCTCGGGACAGGGGGTAGCTTTCTTT
TRBJ1-1 TRBV7-8 NA NA CASSLSLARGNTEAFF TGTGCCAGCAGCTTATCGCTCGCCAGGGGGAACACTGAAGCTTTCTTT
TRBJ2-2 TRBV5-1 NA TRBD1 CASSGMTGETGELFF TGCGCCAGCAGCGGGATGACAGGGGAAACCGGGGAGCTGTTTTTT